These 25 T cell receptor beta chains were sequenced from one sample in a study of T cell responses to AZD1222 COVID-19 vaccine. Libraries were prepared by immunoSEQ multiplex PCR; TCRdb keeps only in-frame clonotypes and omits some of them. The sample holds some 130,000 clones, under 95% seen once. Sequences were derived from peripheral blood, sampled on day 0 of AZD1222 vaccination. The receptors were sampled from an adult in good health.

The chain recombines TRBV6-4 with TRBJ1-6; D not certain. The CDR3 is 13 residues long. Germline V gene sequence: CDR1 MRHNA, CDR2 SNTAGT. Trimming took 3 bases from V and 6 from J, leaving 6 bases between them. CDR3 in amino acids: CASSEGPNSPLHF. The CDR3 DNA reads as TGTGCCAGCAGTGAAGGTCCTAATTCACCCCTCCACTTT.

This chain links TRBV18 with TRBJ1-2; a weak D match, TRBD1 (6 bases). Trimming removed 3 bases at V and 4 bases at J, with 9 bases between. CDR3 size: 13 residues. Germline CDR1 is KGHSH and CDR2 is LQKENI. The CDR3 DNA sequence: TGTGCCAGCTCACCGGGGACACTCTATGGCTACACCTTC. This translates into CASSPGTLYGYTF.

The V call is TRBV30, the J call TRBJ2-3; D is ambiguous. The V end was cut by 1 base, the J end by 2 bases, with 16 bases between. Germline V gene lookup returns CDR1 GTSNPN and CDR2 SVGIG (reference sequence). The CDR3 extends over 16 amino acids. The CDR3 is CAWSGRVQSYTDTQYF. The CDR3 DNA reads as TGTGCCTGGAGTGGAAGGGTACAAAGCTACACAGATACGCAGTATTTT.

The chain recombines TRBV28 with TRBJ1-1; D unresolved. The V end lost 5 bases, the J end lost 5 bases, and 9 bases lay between the germline ends. Germline V gene lookup returns CDR1 MDHEN and CDR2 SYDVKM. The length of the CDR3 is 12 residues. The CDR3 is CASSPTGTEAFF. For the CDR3, the DNA is TGTGCCAGCAGTCCCACCGGGACTGAAGCTTTCTTT.

The CDR3 DNA reads as TGTGCCAGCAGCAGGACGGGACAGGGTACGCACGAGCAGTACTTC. Translating it yields CASSRTGQGTHEQYF. This chain joins TRBV4-2 and TRBJ2-7; 9 bases align to TRBD1. V lost 5 bases and J lost 5; bases outside the gene matches: 10. Germline CDR1 is LGHNA and CDR2 is YNFKEQ. CDR3 length: 15 residues.

CDR3 sequence reads: CASSLGALTADTQYF. The CDR3 DNA sequence: TGCGCCAGCAGCTTGGGAGCCCTCACAGCGGATACGCAGTATTTT. The V gene is TRBV5-1, the J gene TRBJ2-3; D not certain. CDR1 is SGHRS and CDR2 is YFSETQ in the germline V gene. This CDR3 contains 15 residues. Trimming shortened V by 0 bases and J by 6 bases, and 14 bases separated the two germline ends.

V and J are TRBV10-3 and TRBJ2-7, with TRBD2 matching 11 bases. V lost 3 bases, J lost 7 bases, and 8 bases stayed unmatched. The CDR3 loop spans 15 amino acids. Germline V lookup: CDR1 ENHRY, CDR2 SYGVKD. DNA for the CDR3: TGTGCCATCAGTGAAGGGCTAGCGGGGGGTGAGGAGCAGTACTTC. Translating gives CAISEGLAGGEEQYF.

The J gene is TRBJ1-1, the V gene TRBV14; no definite D call. This CDR3 has 15 amino acids. Germline V gene sequence: CDR1 SGHDN, CDR2 FVKESK. With 1 base removed from V and 0 bases from J, the gap between germline ends came to 9 bases. The CDR3 bases are TGTGCCAGCAGCCAAGCAGGAAGGATGAACACTGAAGCTTTCTTT. It codes for CASSQAGRMNTEAFF.

The chain recombines TRBV6-5 with TRBJ2-7; 7 nucleotides match TRBD1. Per the germline V gene, CDR1 is MNHEY and CDR2 is SVGAGI. The CDR3 has 14 amino acids. Germline trimming cut 5 bases from V and 0 bases from J; bases unmatched to any gene: 4. The CDR3 is CASSRRGHSYEQYF. In DNA, the CDR3 is TGTGCCAGCAGTAGAAGGGGGCACTCCTACGAGCAGTACTTC.

This clone was recorded only once. This rearrangement joins TRBV7-9 to TRBJ1-5; 7 positions match TRBD1. The V gene's germline CDR1 is SEHNR and CDR2 FQNEAQ (reference sequence). The CDR3 is made up of 15 amino acids. The junction had 9 bases not matched to a gene; V was cut back by 6 bases and J by 4 bases. The CDR3 DNA is TGTGCCAGCAGTTCATCAGGGGGGGGTAATCAGCCCCAGCATTTT. It is translated as CASSSSGGGNQPQHF.

This chain links TRBV5-1 with TRBJ2-5; TRBD2 matches 9 bases. Germline values: CDR1 SGHRS, CDR2 YFSETQ. With 2 bases clipped from V and 4 bases from J, the junction kept 3 bases outside the gene matches. This CDR3 spans 14 amino acids. CDR3 DNA: TGCGCCAGCAGCTTTAGCGGGGGCGGAGAGACCCAGTACTTC. Its translation: CASSFSGGGETQYF.

V and J are TRBV5-1 and TRBJ2-1, with D perhaps TRBD2 (6 bases). The V gene's germline CDR1 is SGHRS and CDR2 YFSETQ. The CDR3 has 15 amino acids. V was clipped by 1 base and J by 6 bases, with 14 bases between them. The CDR3: CASSLSGGVSNEQFF. As DNA, the CDR3 is TGCGCCAGCAGCTTGTCGGGCGGGGTCAGCAATGAGCAGTTCTTC.

J is TRBJ1-2 and V is TRBV11-1; D gene ambiguous. Germline values: CDR1 SGHAT, CDR2 FQDESV (reference sequence). V lost 2 bases, J lost 0 bases, and 13 bases lay in between. The CDR3 is 16 amino acids. DNA for the CDR3: TGTGCCAGCAGCTTAAATATCGGACCTTCTAACTATGGCTACACCTTC. It encodes CASSLNIGPSNYGYTF. Combining the CDR3 with reference TRBV11-1 and TRBJ1-2 gives the whole variable domain EAEVAQSPRYKITEKSQAVAFWCDPISGHATLYWYRQILGQGPELLVQFQDESVVDDSQLPKDRFSAERLKGVDSTLKIQPAELGDSAMYLCASSLNIGPSNYGYTFGSGTRLTVV.

The chain carries TRBV11-3 and TRBJ1-1; D is perhaps TRBD1 (6 bases). In germline, CDR1 is SGHNT, CDR2 YENEEA. The CDR3 is made up of 16 amino acids. With 5 bases removed from V and 0 bases from J, the gap between germline ends came to 16 bases. This CDR3 reads CASSPLGGTLNTEAFF. For the CDR3, the DNA is TGTGCCAGCAGCCCCCTCGGAGGGACACTGAACACTGAAGCTTTCTTT.

V gene TRBV7-8 combines with J gene TRBJ1-4; a weak D match, TRBD1 (6 bases). This CDR3 spans 17 amino acids. The germline V gene has CDR1 SGHVS and CDR2 FQNEAQ. Trimming cost V 3 bases and J 2 bases, with 16 bases left between them. Written as DNA, the CDR3 is TGTGCCAGCAGCTTCGGTTCTGGGGGCGCGACTAATGAAAAACTGTTTTTT. Translating it yields CASSFGSGGATNEKLFF.

The CDR3: CASSEGDAQPQHF. The CDR3 coding sequence is TGTGCCAGCAGTGAAGGGGACGCTCAGCCCCAGCATTTT. The chain is built from TRBV6-1 and TRBJ1-5, with D possibly matching TRBD1 (5 bases). Germline lookup yields CDR1 MNHNS and CDR2 SASEGT. V lost 1 base and J 6 bases, leaving 7 bases between the germline ends. This CDR3 is 13 amino acids long.

V is TRBV7-3 and J is TRBJ2-3; no reliable D call. Germline assignment: CDR1 SGHTA and CDR2 FQGTGA. The CDR3 is 12 amino acids. V was shortened by 5 bases and J by 6 bases, with 9 bases between the two germline ends. Written as DNA, the CDR3 is TGTGCCAGCAGCCCCGTAGGGGATACGCAGTATTTT. The encoded protein is CASSPVGDTQYF.

The chain joins TRBV7-8 to TRBJ1-6, with a tentative D call TRBD1 (5 bases). The CDR3 is 13 residues long. Germline V gene sequence: CDR1 SGHVS, CDR2 FQNEAQ. The ends were cut back, 5 bases at V and 6 bases at J, with 8 bases in the middle. The CDR3 loop reads CASSRQINSPLHF. The CDR3 nucleotides read TGTGCCAGCAGCCGACAGATTAATTCACCCCTCCACTTT.

The rearrangement uses TRBV6-6 and TRBJ1-6, with D perhaps matching TRBD1 (5 bases). V was pared by 6 bases and J by 7 bases, with 22 bases between. Germline V gene sequence: CDR1 MNHNY, CDR2 SVGAGI (reference sequence). This CDR3 is built from 17 residues. CDR3 amino acids: CASSRRGAGLSNSPLHF. As DNA, the CDR3 is TGTGCCAGCAGCCGAAGAGGGGCGGGACTGTCGAATTCACCCCTCCACTTT.

The chain couples TRBV3-1 (or the pseudogene TRBV3-2) to TRBJ1-1; tentatively, D is TRBD1 (6 bases). The CDR3 loop spans 13 amino acids. CDR1 and CDR2 from the germline V gene are LGHDT and YNNKEL (reference sequence). V was cut by 2 bases and J by 3 bases, with 7 bases left in between. CDR3 amino acids: CASSQNRDTEAFF. In DNA form, the CDR3 reads TGTGCCAGCAGCCAAAACAGGGACACTGAAGCTTTCTTT.

The rearrangement links TRBV7-8 to TRBJ1-1; weak D call: TRBD1 (5 bases). This CDR3 has 13 amino acids. Trimming removed 5 bases from V and 4 bases from J, with 11 bases in between. Germline values: CDR1 SGHVS, CDR2 FQNEAQ. The CDR3 here is CASSIGTTTEAFF. The CDR3 DNA sequence: TGTGCCAGCAGCATAGGGACGACCACTGAAGCTTTCTTT.

This clone was found once. The genes are TRBV19 and TRBJ1-2; 7 bases are a match to TRBD1. Germline V lookup: CDR1 LNHDA, CDR2 SQIVND (reference sequence). The CDR3 contains 13 residues. V lost 8 bases to trimming and J lost 1 base; unmatched junction nucleotides: 4. DNA for the CDR3: TGTGCCAGTCGGGACAGTCATAACTATGGCTACACCTTC. This codes for CASRDSHNYGYTF.

The chain carries TRBV13 and TRBJ2-7, with D uncertain. CDR3 length: 12 residues. Germline V lookup: CDR1 PRHDT, CDR2 FYEKMQ (reference sequence). Trimming removed 1 base at V and 9 bases at J, with 10 bases between. The CDR3 DNA follows: TGTGCCAGCAGCTTAGAGTCCAAGGGGCAGTACTTC. Amino acid sequence: CASSLESKGQYF.

The genes are TRBV19 and TRBJ1-3; 7 bases line up with TRBD1. J was trimmed by 2 bases and V by 7 bases; bases with no gene match: 2. The germline V gene encodes CDR1 LNHDA and CDR2 SQIVND (reference sequence). This CDR3 has 13 amino acids. CDR3: CASIGTAGNTIYF. For the CDR3, the DNA is TGTGCCAGTATAGGGACAGCTGGAAACACCATATATTTT. Complete variable domain (other parts from reference TRBV19 and TRBJ1-3): DGGITQSPKYLFRKEGQNVTLSCEQNLNHDAMYWYRQDPGQGLRLIYYSQIVNDFQKGDIAEGYSVSREKKESFPLTVTSAQKNPTAFYLCASIGTAGNTIYFGEGSWLTVV.

The chain has TRBV5-4 and TRBJ1-2; D call uncertain. Trimming pared 4 bases from V and 2 bases from J, leaving 12 bases between. Germline assignment: CDR1 SGHNT and CDR2 YYREEE (reference sequence). CDR3 length: 14 amino acids. DNA for the CDR3: TGTGCCAGCAGCCCGGGAGGAACAAACTATGGCTACACCTTC. This sequence encodes CASSPGGTNYGYTF.